Listed below are T cell receptor beta chains from one sample, sequenced in a study of identical twins. TCRdb fed the 5' RACE reads into MiXCR, producing one record per CDR3 protein. The sample includes approximately 620,000 distinct CDR3 sequences, roughly 8% of them seen just once. Separately, the same data were catalogued under a study of yellow fever vaccine responses in identical twins.

Sequencing was done on a sample of PBMCs. The receptors stem from a woman younger than 30 in good health. The CDR3 runs from the conserved cysteine through the conserved F or W. The D gene is left open where the match is weak. Size is stated for part of the rows, as once, few or many counts, or as a class when the clone is expanded.

TRBJ2-7 NA TRBV4-3 many TGCGCCAGCAGCCAGGACGGGACCTACGAGCAGTACTTC CASSQDGTYEQYF
TRBJ2-3 TRBD1 TRBV7-9 NA TGTGCCAGCAGCCAACCGGGACAGGGATATCGCACAGATACGCAGTATTTT CASSQPGQGYRTDTQYF
TRBJ2-7 TRBD1 TRBV19 few TGTGCCAGTAGTATATCGGGACAGGACAACTCCTACGAGCAGTACTTC CASSISGQDNSYEQYF
TRBJ1-2 NA TRBV29-1 NA TGCAGCGTTGTAGGGTACTATGGCTACACCTTC CSVVGYYGYTF
TRBJ2-1 NA TRBV20-1 few TGCAGTGCTAGAGATAGTGGGAAGGCCCTCCACAATGAGCAGTTCTTC CSARDSGKALHNEQFF
TRBJ2-1 TRBD1 TRBV5-1 NA TGCGCCAGCAGTTCGTGGACAGGGTCGGGCAATGAGCAGTTCTTC CASSSWTGSGNEQFF
TRBJ1-4 NA TRBV15 NA TGTGCCACCAGCACTACTAATGAAAAACTGTTTTTT CATSTTNEKLFF
TRBJ2-7 NA TRBV5-1 NA TGCGCCAGCAGCTTGTCGGGTGGGGGGACAACAACCTACGAGCAGTACTTC CASSLSGGGTTTYEQYF
TRBJ2-7 TRBD2 TRBV29-1 NA TGCAGCGTTGAAGGAGGGGACCCCCGCGGGGGGGAGCAGTACTTC CSVEGGDPRGGEQYF
TRBJ2-3 NA TRBV27 few TGTGCCAGCAGTTTTACTGGCGGGGCGGGTTTCACAGATACGCAGTATTTT CASSFTGGAGFTDTQYF
TRBJ2-6 NA TRBV27 few TGTGCCAGCATGCCCTTAACGGCCAACGTCCTGACTTTC CASMPLTANVLTF
TRBJ2-4 NA TRBV20-1 many TGCAGTGCTAGAGATCTAGCCAAAAACATTCAGTACTTC CSARDLAKNIQYF
TRBJ2-7 TRBD2 TRBV7-9 NA TGTGCCAGCAGCTGGACCGGAGCGGGAGACTACGAGCAGTACTTC CASSWTGAGDYEQYF
TRBJ2-5 NA TRBV5-1 few TGCGCCAGCAACCTTTTGGCAAGGGCCGTGGAGACCCAGTACTTC CASNLLARAVETQYF
TRBJ2-7 TRBD1 TRBV5-1 many TGTGCCAGCAGTGGGGACAGCTACGAGCAGTACTTC CASSGDSYEQYF
TRBJ2-2 NA TRBV6-5 NA TGTGCCAGCAGTCTACCTACAAACACCGGGGAGCTGTTTTTT CASSLPTNTGELFF
TRBJ2-3 TRBD2 TRBV7-2 NA TGTGCCAGCAGCTCCAGTGTGGCGGGAGGGCTCGCAGATACGCAGTATTTT CASSSSVAGGLADTQYF
TRBJ2-7 TRBD2 TRBV6-5 few TGTGCCAGCAGTTACTCGACTAGCCAATCCTACGAGCAGTACTTC CASSYSTSQSYEQYF
TRBJ2-3 NA TRBV7-9 NA TGTGCCAGCAGCTTAGCCCAGCGGAACACAGATACGCAGTATTTT CASSLAQRNTDTQYF
TRBJ2-3 TRBD2 TRBV6-1 few TGTGCCAGCAGCCTAGCGGGGGTCCCTAGTGGTACGCAGTATTTT CASSLAGVPSGTQYF
TRBJ2-5 NA TRBV5-1 few TGCGCCAGCAGCTTCTCCAACCAAGAGACCCAGTACTTC CASSFSNQETQYF
TRBJ2-1 TRBD2 TRBV10-2 many TGCGCCAGCAGCGGACGGAGCGGGAGAAGGTACAATGAGCAGTTCTTC CASSGRSGRRYNEQFF
TRBJ2-5 TRBD2 TRBV7-2 many TGTGCCAGCAGCCCTAGGGCTAGCGGGAGGATAGAGACCCAGTACTTC CASSPRASGRIETQYF
TRBJ2-3 NA TRBV28 few TGTGCCAGCAGTCGCAACGGTGGCAGGGCTAGCACAGATACGCAGTATTTT CASSRNGGRASTDTQYF
TRBJ1-1 NA TRBV6-1 NA TGTGCCAGCAGTGAAGGCTCGCATCTTGAAGCTTTCTTT CASSEGSHLEAFF
TRBJ2-7 NA TRBV12-3/TRBV12-4 NA TGTGCCAGCAGTTCTAAGACACAAAGCTCCTACGAGCAGTACTTC CASSSKTQSSYEQYF
TRBJ2-4 NA TRBV6-2/TRBV6-3 few TGTGCCAGCAGTTACTCGAGTCGTGAACAAGCCAAAAACATTCAGTACTTC CASSYSSREQAKNIQYF
TRBJ2-7 NA TRBV12-3/TRBV12-4 many TGTGCCAGCAGTTTAGCGACGGACCCCTACGAGCAGTACTTC CASSLATDPYEQYF
TRBJ2-5 NA TRBV19 NA TGTGCCAGTAGTTCACCTCTGGGGATGGAGACCCAGTACTTC CASSSPLGMETQYF
TRBJ1-4 TRBD1 TRBV6-6 NA TGTGCCAGCAGTCGACAGGGTTATGAAAAACTGTTTTTT CASSRQGYEKLFF
TRBJ2-1 TRBD2 TRBV20-1 few TGCAGTGCTAGAGATCTGACTAGCGGCCTGATAGGGCAGTTCTTC CSARDLTSGLIGQFF
TRBJ2-2 NA TRBV27 NA TGTGCCAGCAGTGGGCTACTACACACCGGGGAGCTGTTTTTT CASSGLLHTGELFF
TRBJ2-2 NA TRBV5-6 few TGTGCCAGCAGCTCGGGACGGTCCGGGGAGCTGTTTTTT CASSSGRSGELFF
TRBJ2-3 TRBD1 TRBV29-1 NA TGCAGCGTTGCCGGACAGGGGGGTGATACGCAGTATTTT CSVAGQGGDTQYF
TRBJ1-1 NA TRBV4-2 NA TGTGCCAGCAGCCAAGACGGGAGTTGGGACAACGCTGAAGCTTTCTTT CASSQDGSWDNAEAFF
TRBJ2-5 NA TRBV28 few TGTGCCAGCAGTCTAACAGGGCGGTACCAAGAGACCCAGTACTTC CASSLTGRYQETQYF
TRBJ2-1 NA TRBV12-2 NA TGTGCAAGTCGCTTAGTATACGGGGATGACAATGAGCAGTTCTTC CASRLVYGDDNEQFF
TRBJ2-7 TRBD2 TRBV7-2 NA TGTGCCAGCAGCCCCAGTTCGGGGGGGCGGTACGAGCAGTACTTC CASSPSSGGRYEQYF
TRBJ2-7 NA TRBV7-8 NA TGTGCCAGCAGCTTAGCGTTCGGCCAGACCTCCTACGAGCAGTACTTC CASSLAFGQTSYEQYF
TRBJ2-7 NA TRBV4-1 NA TGCGCCAGCAGCCAAGATAGTCCGGTACCCGAGCAGTACTTC CASSQDSPVPEQYF
TRBJ2-3 TRBD2 TRBV2 few TGTGCCAGCAGTGAGGTGGTTACTAGCGGCACAGATACGCAGTATTTT CASSEVVTSGTDTQYF
TRBJ2-5 TRBD2 TRBV24-1 NA TGTGCCACCAGTGCCCTAGGGACTAGCGGGGAAGAGACCCAGTACTTC CATSALGTSGEETQYF
TRBJ2-3 TRBD2 TRBV7-2 NA TGTGCCAGCAGCCCCCCGGGACTAGGTATACATACGCAGTATTTT CASSPPGLGIHTQYF
TRBJ2-1 NA TRBV7-9 few TGTGCCAGCAGCGCGCGACTAGTAGTGGGGTCGGGTGAGCAGTTCTTC CASSARLVVGSGEQFF
TRBJ2-7 NA TRBV6-2/TRBV6-3 NA TGTGCCAGCTGCCGGGAAAACTACGAGCAGTACTTC CASCRENYEQYF
TRBJ2-1 NA TRBV12-3/TRBV12-4 many TGTGCCAGCGGGACGCGGGACGCGAGCTCCTACAATGAGCAGTTCTTC CASGTRDASSYNEQFF
TRBJ2-1 TRBD2 TRBV5-1 NA TGCGCCAGCAGCTTGGTAGCCCTCACGGGGGGTAGCAATGAGCAGTTCTTC CASSLVALTGGSNEQFF
TRBJ2-5 NA TRBV7-2 few TGTGCCAGCAGCCGTTACGTCTCAGAGAGACAAGAGACCCAGTACTTC CASSRYVSERQETQYF
TRBJ1-1 TRBD1 TRBV12-3/TRBV12-4 many TGTGCCAGCAGTACGGGACAGACGAACACTGAAGCTTTCTTT CASSTGQTNTEAFF
TRBJ2-1 NA TRBV27 NA TGTGCCAGCAGGGAATCTGGAAACAATGAGCAGTTCTTC CASRESGNNEQFF
TRBJ2-7 NA TRBV21-1 NA TGTGCCAGCAGCAGGCGGGACCGAAACTACGAGCAGTACTTC CASSRRDRNYEQYF
TRBJ2-1 TRBD2 TRBV11-3 few TGTGCCAGCAGCTTAAGGGCTAGCGGACGCCTAGGTGAGCAGTTCTTC CASSLRASGRLGEQFF
TRBJ2-2 NA TRBV12-3/TRBV12-4 few TGTGCCAGCAGTTGGAGTGGGGGCACCGGGGAGCTGTTTTTT CASSWSGGTGELFF